What follows are 4 T cell receptor beta chains derived from one specimen sequenced in a study of shared T cell receptors in the human thymus. Sequenced by immunoSEQ multiplex PCR; TCRdb stores in-frame clones only, minus some. The table records 550,000 to 800,000 clones, around 85% of them present only once. The data also belong to a second study, concerning human thymus T cells.

The sample consisted of thymocytes. These receptors came from a girl less than two years old with a congenital heart defect.

The chain recombines TRBV5-4 with TRBJ1-5; D is possibly TRBD1 (6 bases). The V and J ends lost 1 base and 7 bases respectively, with 9 bases between them. This CDR3 comprises 13 residues. Germline V gene sequence: CDR1 SGHNT, CDR2 YYREEE (reference sequence). The CDR3: CASSLNRDQPQHF. CDR3 coding DNA: TGTGCCAGCAGCTTGAACAGGGACCAGCCCCAGCATTTT.

The CDR3 sequence: CASSAPWGQGVREAFF. For the CDR3, the DNA is TGTGCCAGCAGTGCGCCCTGGGGACAGGGGGTGCGCGAAGCTTTCTTT. The V call is TRBV25-1, the J call TRBJ1-1; TRBD1 aligns across 11 bases. Germline CDR1 reads MGHDK; CDR2 reads SYGVNS. CDR3 length equals 16 residues. V shed 4 bases, J shed 8 bases, and the junction held 12 bases outside the gene matches.

Comments on this clone: Within the sample, other DNA sequences also encode this same CDR3. V and J are TRBV9 and TRBJ1-1; the D is unclear. Trimming shortened V by 4 bases and J by 1 base, and 8 bases separated the two germline ends. This CDR3 has 13 residues. Looked up from germline, CDR1 is SGDLS and CDR2 is YYNGEE. DNA for the CDR3: TGTGCCAGCAGCCCTCGGGGGAACACTGAAGCTTTCTTT. It is translated as CASSPRGNTEAFF.

This sequence joins TRBV4-3 and TRBJ1-3; perhaps TRBD1 as D (5 bases). Germline values: CDR1 LGHNA, CDR2 YSLEER. The CDR3 runs to 15 residues. Between the trimmed V and J ends, which lost 0 bases and 4 bases, there was a span of 10 bases. The CDR3 loop is CASSQDWGPGNTIYF. The CDR3 DNA reads TGCGCCAGCAGCCAAGATTGGGGCCCAGGAAACACCATATATTTT.